Shown below are 16 T cell receptor beta chains from a single sample sequenced in a study of T cell changes during pregnancy in multiple sclerosis. Measured with immunoSEQ multiplex PCR; TCRdb has only the in-frame clones, and not every one. The sample yields more than 70,000 clones, 75% to 95% seen once. The material was peripheral blood, obtained before pregnancy. These receptors originate from a female donor with multiple sclerosis, enrolled in a pregnancy study.

V gene TRBV5-4 combines with J gene TRBJ1-1; D remains unclear. The germline gives CDR1 SGHNT, CDR2 YYREEE (reference sequence). The V end was cut by 0 bases, the J end by 3 bases, with 15 bases between. CDR3 length: 16 amino acids. CDR3 nucleotide sequence: TGTGCCAGCAGCTTGGGTCTGAGGTTCGGTGACACTGAAGCTTTCTTT. As protein: CASSLGLRFGDTEAFF.

DNA for the CDR3: TGTGCCAGCAGCTTGAACAGGGTGTGGAGTGACACGCAGTATTTT. It encodes CASSLNRVWSDTQYF. This sequence joins TRBV11-2 and TRBJ2-3, with a possible D match to TRBD1 (6 bases). CDR3 size: 15 residues. Trimming left V 3 bases short and J 9 bases short, with 19 bases between. CDR1 and CDR2 (germline): SGHAT, FQNNGV.

The V gene is TRBV4-1, the J gene TRBJ2-1, with TRBD2 as a possible D gene (5 bases). Trimming cost V 8 bases and J 4 bases, with 18 bases left between them. The germline gives CDR1 MGHRA, CDR2 YSYEKL. The CDR3 is 15 amino acids. The CDR3 bases are TGCGCCAGCTCCCCTCTAGCCATGGGTTACAATGAGCAGTTCTTC. Its translation: CASSPLAMGYNEQFF.

The chain recombines TRBV7-9 with TRBJ2-1, with a tentative D call TRBD1 (5 bases). The CDR3 has 14 residues. V gave up 4 bases and J gave up 4 bases, with 11 bases separating them. Per germline, CDR1 SEHNR and CDR2 FQNEAQ (reference sequence). In nucleotides, the CDR3 is TGTGCCAGCAGCTATTCTGGGGCATACAATGAGCAGTTCTTC. Amino acids: CASSYSGAYNEQFF.

This chain uses TRBV5-1 with TRBJ1-1; D is undetermined. Trimming pared 2 bases from V and 0 bases from J, leaving 8 bases between. Germline values: CDR1 SGHRS, CDR2 YFSETQ. The CDR3 runs to 14 residues. CDR3 DNA: TGCGCCAGCAGCTTTCCAGGTGTGAACACTGAAGCTTTCTTT. Residues: CASSFPGVNTEAFF.

The chain recombines TRBV11-3 with TRBJ1-2; D gene uncertain. V was cut by 0 bases and J by 4 bases, with 6 bases left in between. CDR3 size: 13 residues. Germline V gives CDR1 SGHNT, CDR2 YENEEA. DNA for the CDR3: TGTGCCAGCAGCTTAGACCGACTCTATGGCTACACCTTC. Residues: CASSLDRLYGYTF.

V gene TRBV5-1 combines with J gene TRBJ2-7, with unresolved D. The CDR3 sequence is 13 residues long. Looked up from germline, CDR1 is SGHRS and CDR2 is YFSETQ. The V gene lost 4 bases and the J gene lost 0 bases, with 8 bases spanning the gap. CDR3 amino acids: CASSPLSSYEQYF. CDR3 in DNA: TGCGCCAGCAGCCCTCTTAGCTCCTACGAGCAGTACTTC.

The chain joins TRBV6-6 to TRBJ1-2; D is ambiguous. This CDR3 is built from 13 residues. Deletions cut 6 bases from V and 5 bases from J, with 13 bases between. Germline V gene sequence: CDR1 MNHNY, CDR2 SVGAGI (reference sequence). CDR3: CASSPGTEYGYTF. The CDR3 nucleotides read TGTGCCAGCAGCCCCGGAACAGAGTATGGCTACACCTTC.

The chain couples TRBV19 to TRBJ2-7; 7 nucleotides agree with TRBD2. This CDR3 is 14 amino acids long. After removal of 9 bases from V and 0 bases from J, the junction contained 8 bases not matched to a gene. The germline gives CDR1 LNHDA, CDR2 SQIVND (reference sequence). The CDR3, as DNA: TGTGCCAGCAAGACTAGCCCGAGCTCCTACGAGCAGTACTTC. As protein: CASKTSPSSYEQYF.

V is TRBV7-8 and J is TRBJ1-5; D gene ambiguous. The CDR3 is made up of 14 amino acids. In germline, CDR1 is SGHVS, CDR2 FQNEAQ. The V gene lost 3 bases and the J gene lost 6 bases, with 12 bases spanning the gap. DNA of the CDR3: TGTGCCAGCAGCTTGACGGGTCCCGCTCAGCCCCAGCATTTT. It translates to CASSLTGPAQPQHF.

V is TRBV4-3 and J is TRBJ2-2; weak D call: TRBD2 (5 bases). The germline V and J ends were trimmed by 1 base and 4 bases, with 10 bases remaining between them. This CDR3 spans 15 amino acids. From germline, CDR1 is LGHNA and CDR2 YSLEER. CDR3 region: CASSQAVGGTGELFF. The CDR3 DNA reads as TGCGCCAGCAGCCAAGCCGTCGGAGGCACCGGGGAGCTGTTTTTT.

V usage is TRBV14 and J usage is TRBJ2-1, with D possibly matching TRBD2 (5 bases). The V and J ends lost 0 bases and 0 bases respectively, with 18 bases between them. The CDR3 loop spans 19 amino acids. Germline values: CDR1 SGHDN, CDR2 FVKESK. This CDR3 is CASSQDLAGPYSSYNEQFF. The CDR3 coding sequence is TGTGCCAGCAGCCAAGATTTGGCGGGTCCGTACAGCTCCTACAATGAGCAGTTCTTC.

The chain uses TRBV7-3 and TRBJ2-3; 8 positions match TRBD1. J lost 2 bases, V lost 4 bases, and 11 bases had no gene match. CDR1 is SGHTA, CDR2 FQGTGA, per germline. This CDR3 region has 17 residues. The CDR3 region is CASSSPTGERYTDTQYF. CDR3 coding DNA: TGTGCCAGCAGCTCTCCGACAGGGGAAAGGTACACAGATACGCAGTATTTT.

The genes are TRBV2 and TRBJ2-3; TRBD1 agrees at 8 bases. Germline V gives CDR1 SNHLY, CDR2 FYNNEI. J lost 2 bases, V lost 8 bases, and 9 bases had no gene match. This CDR3 is built from 15 residues. The chain's CDR3 is CASCRQGTLTDTQYF. CDR3 nucleotide sequence: TGTGCCAGCTGCCGACAGGGGACCCTCACAGATACGCAGTATTTT.

The rearrangement uses TRBV5-4 and TRBJ1-2; 12 nucleotides agree with TRBD1. This CDR3 spans 18 amino acids. V shed 5 bases, J shed 8 bases, and the junction held 19 bases outside the gene matches. The V gene's germline CDR1 is SGHNT and CDR2 YYREEE (reference sequence). DNA for the CDR3: TGTGCCAGCAGAAAGGATGGGGTTTCCGGGACAGGGGGCAGCGGCTACACCTTC. Translation gives CASRKDGVSGTGGSGYTF.

The gene calls are TRBV7-2 and TRBJ2-7; 11 nucleotides agree with TRBD1. The CDR3 has 15 residues. The ends lost 2 bases at V and 6 bases at J; junction bases unmatched: 6. Looked up from germline, CDR1 is SGHTA and CDR2 is FQGNSA. Here the CDR3 reads CASSLSQDRGREQYF. The CDR3 DNA reads TGTGCCAGCAGCTTATCCCAGGACAGGGGGCGCGAGCAGTACTTC.